The source of this TCR beta chain is a study of blood T cell repertoires in COVID-19. The protocol was immunoSEQ multiplex PCR, while the TCRdb copy is restricted to in-frame clones and leaves out a portion. The sample consists of about 270,000 clones, 80% to 90% of them appearing once. Germline trimming cut 0 bases from V and 6 bases from J; bases unmatched to any gene: 2. Germline V lookup: CDR1 SNHLY, CDR2 FYNNEI. The CDR3 contains 13 residues. Self-reported history from a screening survey and questionnaire set each donor's cohort. The chain recombines TRBV2 with TRBJ2-7, with 7 bases lining up with TRBD1. The specimen sequenced was PBMCs or T cells enriched from blood (not recorded which). The receptor was isolated from a woman aged 18 to 35 who had recovered from COVID-19. The CDR3 nucleotides are TGTGCCAGCAGTGAAGCGCACAGGGGCGAGCAGTACTTC. The encoded protein is CASSEAHRGEQYF.